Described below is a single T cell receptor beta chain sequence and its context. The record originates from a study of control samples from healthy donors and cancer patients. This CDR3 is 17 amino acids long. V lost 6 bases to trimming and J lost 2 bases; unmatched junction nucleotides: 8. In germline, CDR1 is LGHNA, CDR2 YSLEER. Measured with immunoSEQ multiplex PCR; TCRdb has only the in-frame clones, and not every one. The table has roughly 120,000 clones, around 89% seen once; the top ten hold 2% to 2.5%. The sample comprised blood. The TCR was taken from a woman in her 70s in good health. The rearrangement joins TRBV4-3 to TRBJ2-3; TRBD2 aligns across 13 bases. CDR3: CASSRSGLAGYTDTQYF. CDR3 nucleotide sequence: TGCGCCAGCAGTCGATCGGGACTAGCGGGGTACACAGATACGCAGTATTTT.